The 14 T cell receptor beta chains below come from one sample, sequenced in a study of shared clonotypes between healthy human individuals. Clones were read by immunoSEQ multiplex PCR, and TCRdb kept only the in-frame ones, dropping some. This sample carries about 2.1 million clones, roughly 91% of them seen once, and the ten largest clones take around 1.7%. It was CD45RO-negative cells, positively selected for CCR7, that made up naive CD8 cells, with terminally differentiated effector memory CD45RA+ cells excluded. Sequenced input: naive CD8+ T cells from PBMCs. The receptors were gathered from a young man in good health. Some clones in this sample may be carry-over from other donors' samples.

The chain links TRBV7-9 to TRBJ2-7, with TRBD1 identical over 9 bases. V lost 5 bases, J lost 6 bases, and 8 bases stayed unmatched. Per the germline V gene, CDR1 is SEHNR and CDR2 is FQNEAQ (reference sequence). The CDR3 consists of 14 residues. This CDR3 is CASSPGTGYAEQYF. CDR3 sequence (DNA): TGTGCCAGCAGCCCCGGGACAGGGTACGCCGAGCAGTACTTC.

The J gene is TRBJ2-3, the V gene TRBV27; the D is unclear. Germline values: CDR1 MNHEY, CDR2 SMNVEV (reference sequence). This CDR3 contains 12 residues. The V end was cut by 4 bases, the J end by 6 bases, with 8 bases between. CDR3 DNA sequence: TGTGCCAGCAGTTCTGGAATGGATACGCAGTATTTT. It specifies CASSSGMDTQYF.

This rearrangement joins TRBV19 to TRBJ2-5; D is uncertain. CDR1 LNHDA and CDR2 SQIVND come from the germline V gene (reference sequence). V shed 7 bases and J shed 3 bases, with 15 bases lying between them. This CDR3 has 14 amino acids. The CDR3 nucleotides read TGTGCCAGTACGAGTGATTCAGGAGAAGAGACCCAGTACTTC. It translates to CASTSDSGEETQYF.

This chain uses TRBV19 with TRBJ2-1; 10 nucleotides agree with TRBD1. The CDR3 has 16 amino acids. Germline loops: CDR1 LNHDA, CDR2 SQIVND (reference sequence). V lost 6 bases and J lost 2; bases outside the gene matches: 7. CDR3 nucleotides: TGTGCCAGTAGCCCGGACAGGGGGAGGCCCTACAATGAGCAGTTCTTC. Translating it yields CASSPDRGRPYNEQFF.

The V call is TRBV29-1, the J call TRBJ2-7; TRBD1 matches 11 bases. Germline values: CDR1 SQVTM, CDR2 ANQGSEA. The trim removed 0 bases at V and 3 bases at J, leaving 10 bases unmatched. CDR3 length equals 17 residues. This CDR3 is CSVEDREWTGGFYEQYF. The CDR3 DNA sequence: TGCAGCGTTGAAGATCGGGAGTGGACAGGGGGCTTCTACGAGCAGTACTTC.

The chain joins TRBV2 to TRBJ1-2, with TRBD1 as a possible D gene (6 bases). Trimming removed 9 bases at V and 2 bases at J, with 19 bases between. The germline CDR1 and CDR2 sequences are SNHLY and FYNNEI. CDR3 length equals 15 residues. Written as DNA, the CDR3 is TGTGCCAGAATACTTACCGACAGGCCAAACTATGGCTACACCTTC. It is translated as CARILTDRPNYGYTF.

This chain joins TRBV7-2 and TRBJ2-3; the match to TRBD1 covers 7 bases. The CDR3 consists of 15 residues. Trimming at V came to 5 bases and at J to 1 base, leaving 6 bases not matched to a gene. CDR1 is SGHTA and CDR2 is FQGNSA in the germline V gene. This CDR3 reads CASSKRQGRTDTQYF. CDR3 coding DNA: TGTGCCAGCAGCAAGAGACAGGGTCGCACAGATACGCAGTATTTT.

The chain combines TRBV5-6 with TRBJ2-7; no clear D gene. The CDR3 covers 14 residues. The germline CDR1 and CDR2 sequences are SGHDT and YYEEEE. V shed 1 base and J shed 0 bases, with 8 bases lying between them. CDR3 bases: TGTGCCAGCAGCTTGATGGGAAACTCCTACGAGCAGTACTTC. This translates into CASSLMGNSYEQYF.

The chain couples TRBV7-3 to TRBJ2-7; 7 positions agree with TRBD2. V gave up 3 bases and J gave up 5 bases; unmatched junction bases: 10. The germline CDR1 and CDR2 sequences are SGHTA and FQGTGA. This CDR3 contains 15 residues. The DNA of the CDR3 is TGTGCCAGCAGCTTGTGGGGGGAGGGCCTCCACGAGCAGTACTTC. It specifies CASSLWGEGLHEQYF. The variable domain in full, completed from reference TRBV7-3 and TRBJ2-7, reads GAGVSQTPSNKVTEKGKYVELRCDPISGHTALYWYRQSLGQGPEFLIYFQGTGAADDSGLPNDRFFAVRPEGSVSTLKIQRTERGDSAVYLCASSLWGEGLHEQYFGPGTRLTVT.

The J gene is TRBJ1-2, the V gene TRBV28; tentative D call: TRBD1 (5 bases). Per germline, CDR1 MDHEN and CDR2 SYDVKM. V lost 4 bases to trimming and J lost 0 bases, with 15 bases between them. CDR3 length: 16 residues. The CDR3 protein is CASSSARGAANYGYTF. The CDR3, as DNA: TGTGCCAGCAGTTCAGCGAGGGGCGCAGCTAACTATGGCTACACCTTC.

The V call is TRBV11-2, the J call TRBJ2-1; D unresolved. V was pared by 5 bases and J by 8 bases, with 10 bases between. The CDR3 covers 12 residues. The V gene's germline CDR1 is SGHAT and CDR2 FQNNGV. The chain's CDR3 is CASSPSSYEQFF. CDR3 in DNA: TGTGCCAGCAGCCCCTCTTCGTATGAGCAGTTCTTC.

Of note for this clone: The same CDR3 also results from other DNA sequences found in this sample. CDR3 sequence (DNA): TGTGCCAGCAGTCCTAGAGCTCCCTACGAGCAGTACTTC. Translation: CASSPRAPYEQYF. The chain joins TRBV6-1 to TRBJ2-7; D remains ambiguous. The CDR3 totals 13 residues. V lost 5 bases and J 2 bases, leaving 10 bases between the germline ends. CDR1 is MNHNS and CDR2 is SASEGT in the germline V gene.

This clone was observed a handful of times. The chain has TRBV30 and TRBJ1-1, with D possibly TRBD1 on 5 matching bases. From germline, CDR1 is GTSNPN and CDR2 SVGIG (reference sequence). The CDR3 length is 13 residues. V lost 4 bases and J lost 1, with 10 bases in between. The CDR3 region is CAWKGQENTEAFF. Here the CDR3 DNA reads TGTGCCTGGAAGGGGCAGGAGAACACTGAAGCTTTCTTT.

The chain couples TRBV10-1 to TRBJ2-1; weak D call: TRBD2 (5 bases). The CDR3 sequence is 16 residues long. CDR1 is WNHNN, CDR2 SYGVQD, per germline (reference sequence). The V end was cut by 0 bases, the J end by 0 bases, with 9 bases between. CDR3 amino acids: CASSESPGNSYNEQFF. The CDR3 region has the DNA TGCGCCAGCAGTGAGTCGCCGGGGAACTCCTACAATGAGCAGTTCTTC.